The 13 T cell receptor beta chains below all came from one sample that was sequenced in a study of blood T cell repertoires in COVID-19. Produced via immunoSEQ multiplex PCR; TCRdb's table is partial and in-frame only. The table lists 100,000 to 120,000 clones, over 75% of them singletons. The specimen was peripheral blood. These receptors originate from a man aged 45-60 years with acute or convalescent COVID-19.

The V gene is TRBV4-2, the J gene TRBJ2-3; D is ambiguous. The germline V gene has CDR1 LGHNA and CDR2 YNFKEQ. The CDR3 extends over 14 amino acids. V was trimmed by 5 bases and J by 5 bases, leaving 14 bases between them. CDR3 loop: CASSELPRGDTQYF. CDR3 nucleotides: TGTGCCAGCAGCGAACTCCCCAGAGGAGATACGCAGTATTTT.

This chain connects TRBV5-8 to TRBJ1-2; D perhaps matches TRBD1 (6 bases). CDR1 is SGHTS and CDR2 is YDEGEE in the germline V gene. CDR3 size: 14 residues. V was trimmed by 4 bases and J by 4 bases, leaving 14 bases between them. In DNA, the CDR3 is TGTGCCAGCAGCCCCCGGGGACACTTCTATGGCTACACCTTC. Its translation: CASSPRGHFYGYTF.

In this sample, this clone turned up once. The chain carries TRBV3-1 (or the pseudogene TRBV3-2) and TRBJ2-2, with 13 bases matching TRBD2. After removal of 4 bases from V and 3 bases from J, the junction contained 5 bases not matched to a gene. The CDR3 covers 17 residues. Germline-derived CDR1 and CDR2 are LGHDT and YNNKEL (reference sequence). The DNA of the CDR3 is TGTGCCAGCAGCCTCCGACTAGCGGGAGGACACACCGGGGAGCTGTTTTTT. Amino acid sequence: CASSLRLAGGHTGELFF.

The genes are TRBV6-5 and TRBJ1-5; D uncertain. Germline assignment: CDR1 MNHEY and CDR2 SVGAGI. The CDR3 is 14 amino acids. Trimming cost V 6 bases and J 2 bases, with 11 bases left between them. This CDR3 is CASRFLSGNQPQHF. In nucleotides, the CDR3 is TGTGCCAGCAGATTCCTCAGCGGCAATCAGCCCCAGCATTTT.

The chain uses TRBV5-1 and TRBJ2-3; D perhaps matches TRBD2 (6 bases). The germline V gene encodes CDR1 SGHRS and CDR2 YFSETQ. The length of the CDR3 is 15 residues. V lost 2 bases and J 2 bases, leaving 12 bases between the germline ends. CDR3 region: CASSFLTSITDTQYF. The CDR3 nucleotides are TGCGCCAGCAGCTTCCTGACTAGTATCACAGATACGCAGTATTTT. Complete variable domain (other parts from reference TRBV5-1 and TRBJ2-3): KAGVTQTPRYLIKTRGQQVTLSCSPISGHRSVSWYQQTPGQGLQFLFEYFSETQRNKGNFPGRFSGRQFSNSRSEMNVSTLELGDSALYLCASSFLTSITDTQYFGPGTRLTVL.

Worth noting for this clone: Additional DNA sequences in this sample encode the identical CDR3. This chain connects TRBV18 to TRBJ2-3, with 9 nucleotides matching TRBD1. The CDR3 length is 15 residues. V lost 6 bases, J lost 4 bases, and 8 bases stayed unmatched. Germline values: CDR1 KGHSH, CDR2 LQKENI. The CDR3 spells CASSAGTGRPDTQYF. The CDR3 DNA reads as TGTGCCAGCTCGGCCGGGACAGGGCGGCCAGATACGCAGTATTTT. Supplemented by reference TRBV18 and TRBJ2-3, the full variable domain reads NAGVMQNPRHLVRRRGQEARLRCSPMKGHSHVYWYRQLPEEGLKFMVYLQKENIIDESGMPKERFSAEFPKEGPSILRIQQVVRGDSAAYFCASSAGTGRPDTQYFGPGTRLTVL.

The gene calls are TRBV6-4 and TRBJ2-1, with a weak D call TRBD2 (6 bases). This CDR3 comprises 12 residues. The V end lost 5 bases, the J end lost 6 bases, and 8 bases lay between the germline ends. Germline CDR1 MRHNA, CDR2 SNTAGT. CDR3 in amino acids: CASSLGGNEQFF. The CDR3 DNA is TGTGCCAGCAGTCTGGGGGGCAATGAGCAGTTCTTC.

The count of this clone is one. The chain couples TRBV5-4 to TRBJ1-1, with D unclear. The V gene's germline CDR1 is SGHNT and CDR2 YYREEE (reference sequence). CDR3 length equals 15 residues. Between the trimmed V and J ends, which lost 3 bases and 4 bases, there was a span of 16 bases. The CDR3 loop reads CASSSERRLSTEAFF. CDR3 DNA sequence: TGTGCCAGCAGCTCGGAGCGTCGTTTGAGCACTGAAGCTTTCTTT.

The chain combines TRBV28 with TRBJ1-5; a possible D gene is TRBD1 (6 bases). Germline CDR1 and CDR2: MDHEN and SYDVKM. V was trimmed by 10 bases and J by 0 bases, leaving 16 bases between them. CDR3 length equals 15 residues. The CDR3 here is CATRYRATSNQPQHF. In DNA form, the CDR3 reads TGTGCCACCCGCTACAGGGCCACTAGCAATCAGCCCCAGCATTTT.

This chain's CDR3 is CASSQAPGQGPQNGFNEQFF. CDR3 sequence (DNA): TGTGCCAGCAGCCAAGCCCCGGGACAGGGACCGCAGAATGGGTTCAATGAGCAGTTCTTC. The V gene is TRBV14, the J gene TRBJ2-1, with TRBD1 matching 9 bases. Germline V gene sequence: CDR1 SGHDN, CDR2 FVKESK. The V gene end was trimmed by 1 base and the J gene end by 6 bases; junction bases not matched to a gene: 19. The CDR3 has 20 residues.

The rearrangement uses TRBV9 and TRBJ2-7; a weak D match, TRBD2 (5 bases). Trimming pared 4 bases from V and 3 bases from J, leaving 17 bases between. Germline V gene data show CDR1 as SGDLS and CDR2 as YYNGEE. CDR3 length equals 15 residues. The DNA for the CDR3 is TGTGCCAGCAGCCCAATGGGGAGCGGAGACTACGAGCAGTACTTC. It specifies CASSPMGSGDYEQYF.

The V and J genes are TRBV11-2 and TRBJ2-2; D is possibly TRBD1 (5 bases). The CDR3 consists of 14 residues. V lost 5 bases, J lost 5 bases, and 12 bases lay in between. The germline V gene encodes CDR1 SGHAT and CDR2 FQNNGV. The CDR3, as DNA: TGTGCCAGCAGCCATTTAAGGGGTACCGGGGAGCTGTTTTTT. Translating it yields CASSHLRGTGELFF.

The V and J genes are TRBV5-1 and TRBJ2-3; 9 bases agree with TRBD1. Trimming removed 1 base from V and 4 bases from J; junction bases left unmatched: 4. The CDR3 has 15 residues. Germline V CDR1 and CDR2: SGHRS, YFSETQ. The CDR3 is CASSLPRDRADTQYF. The CDR3 DNA follows: TGCGCCAGCAGCTTGCCGAGGGACAGGGCAGATACGCAGTATTTT.